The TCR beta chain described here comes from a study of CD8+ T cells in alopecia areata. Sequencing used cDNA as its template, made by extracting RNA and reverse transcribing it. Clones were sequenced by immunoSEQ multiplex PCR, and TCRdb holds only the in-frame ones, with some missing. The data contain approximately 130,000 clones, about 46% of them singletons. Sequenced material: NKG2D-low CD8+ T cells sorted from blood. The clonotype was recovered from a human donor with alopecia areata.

CDR3 DNA: TGTGCCTGGATCGGTCGGGTGAACACCGGGGAGCTGTTTTTT. This sequence encodes CAWIGRVNTGELFF. V and J are TRBV30 and TRBJ2-2, with D uncertain. The germline gives CDR1 GTSNPN, CDR2 SVGIG (reference sequence). The CDR3 loop spans 14 amino acids. The V end lost 4 bases, the J end lost 1 base, and 10 bases lay between the germline ends. Full variable domain (rest looked up from reference TRBV30 and TRBJ2-2): SQTIHQWPATLVQPVGSPLSLECTVEGTSNPNLYWYRQAAGRGLQLLFYSVGIGQISSEVPQNLSASRPQDRQFILSSKKLLLSDSGFYLCAWIGRVNTGELFFGEGSRLTVL.